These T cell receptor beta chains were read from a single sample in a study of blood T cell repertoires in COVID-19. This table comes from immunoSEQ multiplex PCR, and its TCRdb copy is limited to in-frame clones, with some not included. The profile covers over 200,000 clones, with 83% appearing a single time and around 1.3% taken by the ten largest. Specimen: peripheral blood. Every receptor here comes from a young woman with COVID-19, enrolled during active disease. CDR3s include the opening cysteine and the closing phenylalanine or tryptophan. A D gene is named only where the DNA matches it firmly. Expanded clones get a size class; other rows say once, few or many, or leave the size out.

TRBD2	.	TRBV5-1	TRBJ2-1	CASSLRLAGEGHEQFF	TGCGCCAGCAGCCTCCGACTAGCGGGAGAGGGGCATGAGCAGTTCTTC
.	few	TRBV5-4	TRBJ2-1	CASSEGGTDYNEQFF	TGTGCCAGCAGTGAGGGGGGGACTGACTACAATGAGCAGTTCTTC
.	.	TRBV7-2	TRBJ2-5	CASSLMGRAQETQYF	TGTGCCAGCAGCTTAATGGGCAGGGCACAAGAGACCCAGTACTTC
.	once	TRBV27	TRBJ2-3	CASSSRVTDTQYF	TGTGCCAGCAGTTCCAGGGTGACAGATACGCAGTATTTT
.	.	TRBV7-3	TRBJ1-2	CASSLALGGFLPLAF	TGTGCCAGCAGCTTAGCCCTAGGGGGATTCCTTCCCTTGGCCTTC
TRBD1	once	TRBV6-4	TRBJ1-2	CASSSGTDYGYTF	TGTGCCAGCAGCTCCGGGACAGACTATGGCTACACCTTC
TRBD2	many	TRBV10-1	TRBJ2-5	CASTETSGRTPQETQYF	TGCGCCAGCACCGAAACTAGCGGGAGAACCCCTCAAGAGACCCAGTACTTC
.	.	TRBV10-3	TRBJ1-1	CAISESRGGETEAFF	TGTGCCATCAGTGAGTCGAGGGGGGGTGAGACTGAAGCTTTCTTT
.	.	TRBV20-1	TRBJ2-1	CSAQGRSEQFF	TGCAGTGCGCAGGGAAGATCTGAGCAGTTCTTC
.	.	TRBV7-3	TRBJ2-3	CASSLTPADTQYF	TGTGCCAGCAGCTTAACTCCCGCAGATACGCAGTATTTT
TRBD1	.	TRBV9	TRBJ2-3	CASSPRQGRMPDTQYF	TGTGCCAGCAGCCCCCGACAGGGTAGGATGCCAGATACGCAGTATTTT
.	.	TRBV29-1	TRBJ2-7	CSGGTGAEQYF	TGCAGCGGAGGAACAGGTGCCGAGCAGTACTTC
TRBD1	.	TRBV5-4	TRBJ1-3	CASSLGGLFSGNTIYF	TGTGCCAGCAGCTTAGGGGGCCTTTTCTCTGGAAACACCATATATTTT
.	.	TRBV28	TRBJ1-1	CASSPTGRGDFTEAFF	TGTGCCAGCAGTCCTACAGGGAGAGGGGATTTCACTGAAGCTTTCTTT
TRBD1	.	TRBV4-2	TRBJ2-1	CASSQEPRGHEQFF	TGTGCCAGCAGCCAAGAGCCCAGGGGGCATGAGCAGTTCTTC
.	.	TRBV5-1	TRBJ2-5	CASNRVGQETQYF	TGCGCCAGCAATCGGGTCGGCCAAGAGACCCAGTACTTC
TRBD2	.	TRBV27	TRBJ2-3	CASSQLAGGITDTQYF	TGTGCCAGCAGTCAATTAGCGGGAGGGATCACAGATACGCAGTATTTT
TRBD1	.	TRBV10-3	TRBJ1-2	CAIRDRDNYGYTF	TGTGCCATCAGGGACAGGGATAACTATGGCTACACCTTC
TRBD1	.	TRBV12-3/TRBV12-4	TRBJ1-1	CASSATGDTEAFF	TGTGCCAGCAGTGCAACAGGGGACACTGAAGCTTTCTTT
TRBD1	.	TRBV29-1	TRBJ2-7	CSVIGGPYEQYF	TGCAGCGTCATAGGGGGCCCGTACGAGCAGTACTTC
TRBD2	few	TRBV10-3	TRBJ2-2	CASRGLGGGELFF	TGTGCCAGCCGGGGACTAGGGGGCGGGGAGCTGTTTTTT
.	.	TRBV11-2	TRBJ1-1	CASSLGQMNTEAFF	TGTGCCAGCAGCCTCGGACAGATGAACACTGAAGCTTTCTTT
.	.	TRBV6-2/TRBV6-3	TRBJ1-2	CASSYSQGANYGYTF	TGTGCCAGCAGTTACAGCCAGGGCGCTAACTATGGCTACACCTTC
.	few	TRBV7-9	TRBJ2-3	CASSSATGGRVTDTQYF	TGTGCCAGCAGCTCAGCTACTGGCGGCAGGGTCACAGATACGCAGTATTTT
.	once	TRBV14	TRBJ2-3	CASSQWPDTQYF	TGTGCCAGCAGCCAGTGGCCCGATACGCAGTATTTT
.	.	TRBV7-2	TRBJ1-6	CASSLDPGSSPLHF	TGTGCCAGCAGCTTAGACCCGGGGAGTTCACCCCTCCACTTT
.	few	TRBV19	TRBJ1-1	CASTLDPGGTEAFF	TGTGCCAGTACCCTAGACCCCGGGGGGACTGAAGCTTTCTTT
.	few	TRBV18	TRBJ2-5	CASSSYQETQYF	TGTGCCAGCTCATCGTACCAAGAGACCCAGTACTTC